This entry describes one T cell receptor beta chain. Its antigen is undetermined. Trimming at V came to 3 bases and at J to 6 bases, leaving 7 bases not matched to a gene. The CDR3 contains 15 residues. CDR1 and CDR2 (germline): SGHAT, FQNNGV. The protocol was immunoSEQ multiplex PCR, while the TCRdb copy is restricted to in-frame clones and leaves out a portion. The data contain about 26,000 clones, about four fifths of them singletons. The data are from a study of PD-1 blockade in classical Hodgkin lymphoma. About the research overall: The nivolumab dose that patients received was 3 mg/kg, given intravenously every 2 weeks. Broader study findings: Relative to healthy donors, newly diagnosed patients reportedly had lower baseline TCR diversity, which was reported as lower still in relapsed/refractory patients. Exclusion applied to patients who initiated nivolumab less than 1 year following ASCT.

Every patient experienced relapse after autologous stem cell transplantation, and brentuximab vedotin exposure varied. This clonotype was sampled from a human donor with classical Hodgkin lymphoma. V and J are TRBV11-2 and TRBJ2-5, with TRBD2 matching over 10 bases. The source was peripheral blood mononuclear cells (PBMCs), collected before the second cycle of nivolumab. The CDR3 nucleotides are TGTGCCAGCAGCTTGAGCAGCGGGGGGGCGAAGACCCAGTACTTC. Protein product: CASSLSSGGAKTQYF.